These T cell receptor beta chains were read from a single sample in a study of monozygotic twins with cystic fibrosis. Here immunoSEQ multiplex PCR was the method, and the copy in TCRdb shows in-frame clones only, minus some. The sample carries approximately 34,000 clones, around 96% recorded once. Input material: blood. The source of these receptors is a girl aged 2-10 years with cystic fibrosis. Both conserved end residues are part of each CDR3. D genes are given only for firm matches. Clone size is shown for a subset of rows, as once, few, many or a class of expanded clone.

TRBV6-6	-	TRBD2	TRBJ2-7	CASSPGTSGRYEQYF	TGTGCCAGCAGCCCCGGGACTAGCGGGAGGTACGAGCAGTACTTC
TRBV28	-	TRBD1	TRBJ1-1	CASTGGALGMNTEAFF	TGTGCCAGCACAGGGGGCGCTTTAGGGATGAACACTGAAGCTTTCTTT
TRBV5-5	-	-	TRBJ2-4	CASSLIQTVAKNIQYF	TGTGCCAGCAGCTTGATACAGACTGTGGCCAAAAACATTCAGTACTTC
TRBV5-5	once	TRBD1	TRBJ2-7	CASSSDGTGGAEQYF	TGTGCCAGCAGCTCCGACGGGACAGGGGGCGCCGAGCAGTACTTC
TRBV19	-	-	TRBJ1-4	CASSDRTEKLFF	TGTGCCAGTAGTGACAGAACTGAAAAACTGTTTTTT
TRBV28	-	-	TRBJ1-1	CASSARMNTEAFF	TGTGCCAGCAGTGCTCGTATGAACACTGAAGCTTTCTTT
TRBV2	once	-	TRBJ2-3	CASSPRASFLGPDTQYF	TGTGCCAGCAGCCCTCGCGCTAGTTTCCTAGGGCCAGATACGCAGTATTTT
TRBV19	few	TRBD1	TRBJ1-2	CASGTRDRGRFGYTF	TGTGCCAGTGGGACACGGGACAGGGGGCGGTTTGGCTACACCTTC
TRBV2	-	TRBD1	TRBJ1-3	CASVLEGQNGNTIYF	TGTGCCAGCGTTCTGGAGGGACAGAATGGAAACACCATATATTTT
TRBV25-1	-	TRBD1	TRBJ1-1	CASSERGQEGATEAFF	TGTGCCAGCAGTGAAAGGGGACAGGAGGGGGCCACTGAAGCTTTCTTT
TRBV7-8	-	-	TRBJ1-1	CASSLATEYTEAFF	TGTGCCAGCAGCTTAGCGACTGAGTACACTGAAGCTTTCTTT
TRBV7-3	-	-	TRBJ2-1	CASSSQGGVGEQFF	TGTGCCAGCAGCTCCCAAGGGGGGGTTGGTGAGCAGTTCTTC
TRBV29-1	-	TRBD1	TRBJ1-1	CSARQGNTEAFF	TGCAGCGCAAGACAGGGAAACACTGAAGCTTTCTTT
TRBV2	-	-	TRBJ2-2	CASSGTNHINGELFF	TGTGCCAGCAGCGGGACCAACCACATTAACGGGGAGCTGTTTTTT
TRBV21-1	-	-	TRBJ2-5	CASSKQAQETQYF	TGTGCCAGCAGCAAACAGGCCCAAGAGACCCAGTACTTC
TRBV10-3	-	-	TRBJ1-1	CAISELRELQGQNTEAFF	TGTGCCATCAGTGAACTTCGGGAACTACAGGGCCAGAACACTGAAGCTTTCTTT
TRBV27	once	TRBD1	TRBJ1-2	CASSPWTGVSLYGYTF	TGTGCCAGCAGTCCATGGACAGGGGTTAGTTTATATGGCTACACCTTC
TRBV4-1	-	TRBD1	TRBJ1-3	CASSQGYAGQGSGNTIYF	TGCGCCAGCAGCCAAGGCTATGCGGGACAGGGTTCTGGAAACACCATATATTTT
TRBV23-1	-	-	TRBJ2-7	CASKFYEQYF	TGCGCCAGCAAGTTCTACGAGCAGTACTTC
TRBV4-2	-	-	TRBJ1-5	CASSQRHGNQPQHF	TGTGCCAGCAGCCAAAGACACGGGAATCAGCCCCAGCATTTT
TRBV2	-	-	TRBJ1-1	CASITHRGYTEAFF	TGTGCCAGCATTACCCACCGGGGGTACACTGAAGCTTTCTTT
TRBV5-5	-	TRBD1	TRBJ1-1	CASSLGGGPTEAFF	TGTGCCAGCAGCTTGGGAGGGGGCCCGACTGAAGCTTTCTTT
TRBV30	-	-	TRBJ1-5	CAWSTFGGPRGPQHF	TGTGCCTGGAGTACTTTTGGGGGTCCCCGCGGGCCCCAGCATTTT
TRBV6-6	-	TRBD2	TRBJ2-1	CASSHGTSAHYNEQFF	TGTGCCAGCAGCCACGGGACTAGCGCCCACTACAATGAGCAGTTCTTC
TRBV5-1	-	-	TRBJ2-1	CASSWAGTHQFF	TGCGCCAGCAGCTGGGCCGGGACTCATCAGTTCTTC
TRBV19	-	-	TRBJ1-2	CASNNRDSEGYTF	TGTGCCAGTAATAATCGGGACTCGGAGGGCTACACCTTC
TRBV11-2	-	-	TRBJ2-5	CASSLRYRDKQETQYF	TGTGCCAGCAGCTTACGATACAGGGACAAACAAGAGACCCAGTACTTC
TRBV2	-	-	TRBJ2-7	CASNPYEQYF	TGTGCCAGCAACCCCTACGAGCAGTACTTC
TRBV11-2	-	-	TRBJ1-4	CASSFGGTINEKLFF	TGTGCCAGCAGCTTTGGCGGAACTATTAATGAAAAACTGTTTTTT
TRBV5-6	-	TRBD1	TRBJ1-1	CASSSLTGGVHTEAFF	TGTGCCAGCAGCTCACTGACAGGGGGCGTTCACACTGAAGCTTTCTTT
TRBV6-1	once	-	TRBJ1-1	CASKGNNMNTEAFF	TGTGCCAGCAAGGGGAATAACATGAACACTGAAGCTTTCTTT
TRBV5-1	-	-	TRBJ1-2	CASSPGDQPPGYGYTF	TGCGCCAGCAGCCCGGGAGACCAACCGCCCGGCTATGGCTACACCTTC
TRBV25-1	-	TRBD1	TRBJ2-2	CASSKPGTGNTGELFF	TGTGCCAGCTCCAAACCCGGGACAGGGAACACCGGGGAGCTGTTTTTT
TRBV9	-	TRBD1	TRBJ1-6	CASSLQGDGSPLHF	TGTGCCAGCAGCTTACAGGGGGACGGTTCACCCCTCCACTTT